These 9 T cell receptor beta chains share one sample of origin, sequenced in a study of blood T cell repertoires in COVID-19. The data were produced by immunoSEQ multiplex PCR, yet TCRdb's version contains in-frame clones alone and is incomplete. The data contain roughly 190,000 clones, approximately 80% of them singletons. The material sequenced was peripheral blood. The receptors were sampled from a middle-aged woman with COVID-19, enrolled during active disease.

The CDR3 DNA sequence: TGTGCCAGCAGTTACCGAATTCGGCTTGAGGGAGGAGGTGGCAAAAACATTCAGTACTTC. It codes for CASSYRIRLEGGGGKNIQYF. The genes are TRBV6-2 or TRBV6-3 and TRBJ2-4, with D possibly TRBD2 on 6 matching bases. CDR1 and CDR2 (germline): MNHEY, SVGEGT. The CDR3 is 20 amino acids. V was clipped by 2 bases and J by 3 bases, with 26 bases between them.

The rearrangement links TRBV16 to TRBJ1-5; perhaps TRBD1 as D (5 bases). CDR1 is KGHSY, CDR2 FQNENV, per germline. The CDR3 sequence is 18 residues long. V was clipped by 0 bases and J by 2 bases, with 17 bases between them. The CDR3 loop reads CASSQSVARVLGNQPQHF. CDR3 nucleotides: TGTGCCAGCAGCCAATCGGTAGCCAGGGTATTGGGCAATCAGCCCCAGCATTTT.

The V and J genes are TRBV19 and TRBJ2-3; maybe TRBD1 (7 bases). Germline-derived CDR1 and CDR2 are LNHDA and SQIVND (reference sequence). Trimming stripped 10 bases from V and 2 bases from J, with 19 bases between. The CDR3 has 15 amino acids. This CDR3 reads CATTPGGSPTDTQYF. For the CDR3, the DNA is TGTGCCACCACGCCAGGGGGGAGCCCCACAGATACGCAGTATTTT.

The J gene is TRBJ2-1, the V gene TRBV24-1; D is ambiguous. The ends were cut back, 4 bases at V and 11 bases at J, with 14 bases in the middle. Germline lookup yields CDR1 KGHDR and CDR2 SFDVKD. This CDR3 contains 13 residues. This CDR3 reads CATSDSDMAKQFF. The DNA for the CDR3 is TGTGCCACCAGTGACTCCGACATGGCCAAGCAGTTCTTC.

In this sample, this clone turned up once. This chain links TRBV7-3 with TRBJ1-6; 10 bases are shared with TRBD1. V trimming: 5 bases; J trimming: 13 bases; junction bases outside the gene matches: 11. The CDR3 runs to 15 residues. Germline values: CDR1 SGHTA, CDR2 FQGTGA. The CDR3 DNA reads TGTGCCAGCAGCCAGACAGGGGGCCTTTTATTGCCCCTCCACTTT. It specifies CASSQTGGLLLPLHF.

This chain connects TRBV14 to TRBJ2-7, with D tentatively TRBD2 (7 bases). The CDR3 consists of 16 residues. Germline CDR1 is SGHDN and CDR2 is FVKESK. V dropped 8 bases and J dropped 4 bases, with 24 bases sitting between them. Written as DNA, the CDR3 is TGTGCCAGCCGGCCCCCGGGGGGCTCCACTGGGTACGAGCAGTACGTC. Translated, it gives CASRPPGGSTGYEQYV.

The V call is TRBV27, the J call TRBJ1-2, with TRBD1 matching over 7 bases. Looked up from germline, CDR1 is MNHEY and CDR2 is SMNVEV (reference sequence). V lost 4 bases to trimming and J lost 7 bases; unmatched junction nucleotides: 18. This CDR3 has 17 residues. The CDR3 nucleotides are TGTGCCAGCAGTTCAGGGACCCGACAGGGCGGGACGCGTGGCTACACCTTC. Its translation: CASSSGTRQGGTRGYTF.

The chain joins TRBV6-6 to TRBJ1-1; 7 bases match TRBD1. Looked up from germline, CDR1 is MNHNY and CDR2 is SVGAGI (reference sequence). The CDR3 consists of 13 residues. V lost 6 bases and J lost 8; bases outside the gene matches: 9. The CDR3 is CASRPPGQSEAFF. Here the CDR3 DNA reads TGTGCCAGCAGACCTCCGGGACAGTCAGAAGCTTTCTTT.

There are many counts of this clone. Here the CDR3 reads CASSPTLAGGLNEQFF. For the CDR3, the DNA is TGTGCCAGCTCCCCGACACTAGCGGGAGGGCTCAATGAGCAGTTCTTC. The V call is TRBV18, the J call TRBJ2-1, with TRBD2 identical over 13 bases. With 6 bases clipped from V and 6 bases from J, the junction kept 8 bases outside the gene matches. CDR3 length equals 16 residues. Germline V gives CDR1 KGHSH, CDR2 LQKENI.